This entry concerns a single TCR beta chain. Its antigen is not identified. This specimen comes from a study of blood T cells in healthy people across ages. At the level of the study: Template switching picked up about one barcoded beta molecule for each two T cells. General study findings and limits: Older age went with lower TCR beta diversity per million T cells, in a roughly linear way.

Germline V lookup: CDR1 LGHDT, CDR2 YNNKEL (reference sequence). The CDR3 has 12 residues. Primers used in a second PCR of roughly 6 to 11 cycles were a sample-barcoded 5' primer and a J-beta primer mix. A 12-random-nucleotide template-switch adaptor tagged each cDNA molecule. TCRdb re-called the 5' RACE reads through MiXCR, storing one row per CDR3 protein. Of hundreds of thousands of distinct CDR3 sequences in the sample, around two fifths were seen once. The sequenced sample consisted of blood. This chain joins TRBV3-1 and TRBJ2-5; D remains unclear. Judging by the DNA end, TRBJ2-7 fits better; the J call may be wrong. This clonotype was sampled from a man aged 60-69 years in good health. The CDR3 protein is CASSTSTHEQYF. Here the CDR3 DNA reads TGTGCCAGCAGCACATCGACTCACGAGCAGTACTTC.